What follows are 21 T cell receptor beta chains derived from one specimen sequenced in a study of response to subunit inactivated influenza vaccine. From the RT-PCR reads, TCRdb called clonotypes with MiXCR, one entry per CDR3 protein. Among about 650,000 distinct CDR3 sequences, roughly 15% were seen once, and the ten largest hold 7.6%. The sequencing used PBMCs from blood, collected roughly 2 weeks before vaccination. The source is a man between 50 and 59 years old who received an inactivated influenza vaccine.

This sequence joins TRBV5-6 and TRBJ2-6; D gene ambiguous. This CDR3 has 11 residues. CDR1 is SGHDT and CDR2 is YYEEEE in the germline V gene. V was trimmed by 2 bases and J by 11 bases, leaving 5 bases between them. The CDR3 spells CASSFLDVLTF. In DNA, the CDR3 is TGTGCCAGCAGCTTTCTGGACGTCCTGACTTTC.

In its sample, this clonotype was seen a few times. The chain recombines TRBV7-8 with TRBJ2-3, with 7 bases matching TRBD2. The germline gives CDR1 SGHVS, CDR2 FQNEAQ. The V and J ends lost 5 bases and 2 bases, in that order; junction bases with no gene match: 16. This CDR3 has 18 amino acids. DNA for the CDR3: TGTGCCAGCAGCCCCATCCCGGGACTAAAAAGAAACACAGATACGCAGTATTTT. As protein: CASSPIPGLKRNTDTQYF.

This chain links TRBV20-1 with TRBJ2-3; TRBD2 agrees at 8 bases. The CDR3 runs to 16 residues. V lost 3 bases, J lost 1 base, and 9 bases stayed unmatched. Germline CDR1 DFQATT, CDR2 SNEGSKA (reference sequence). CDR3 in DNA: TGCAGTGCTAGGTCCGGGGGGGGGCCGGGCACAGATACGCAGTATTTT. It translates to CSARSGGGPGTDTQYF.

The chain couples TRBV20-1 to TRBJ2-1; D call uncertain. The germline CDR1 and CDR2 sequences are DFQATT and SNEGSKA (reference sequence). V lost 6 bases and J lost 8, with 17 bases in between. CDR3 size: 13 residues. The CDR3, as DNA: TGCAGTGCCCCTGTGGGGTCTCGCGATGAGCAGTTCTTC. This translates into CSAPVGSRDEQFF.

This chain links TRBV6-4 with TRBJ1-1, with D unresolved. This CDR3 is 15 amino acids long. Germline V lookup: CDR1 MRHNA, CDR2 SNTAGT. V lost 10 bases, J lost 6 bases, and 24 bases lay in between. Written as DNA, the CDR3 is TGTGCCACCACGTACCCGCTCGGTCCCGGTTCTGAAGCTTTCTTT. Its protein product is CATTYPLGPGSEAFF.

This clonotype has a handful of counts. This rearrangement joins TRBV9 to TRBJ1-2; TRBD1 might be the D (6 bases). Germline CDR1 and CDR2: SGDLS and YYNGEE. The ends were cut back, 4 bases at V and 4 bases at J, with 14 bases in the middle. The CDR3 sequence is 14 residues long. The CDR3 sequence is CASSTREGGYGYTF. The DNA for the CDR3 is TGTGCCAGCAGCACCCGCGAAGGGGGCTATGGCTACACCTTC.

Only a few counts were recorded for this clonotype. V is TRBV15 and J is TRBJ1-4; 7 nucleotides agree with TRBD1. Trimming at V came to 0 bases and at J to 11 bases, leaving 9 bases not matched to a gene. Germline V gene data show CDR1 as LNHNV and CDR2 as YYDKDF (reference sequence). CDR3 length: 15 amino acids. CDR3 sequence (DNA): TGTGCCACCAGCAGAGATCGCAACAGGGGACGTAAACTGTTTTTT. This sequence encodes CATSRDRNRGRKLFF.

The V call is TRBV20-1, the J call TRBJ2-5, with D possibly being TRBD1 or TRBD2 (5 bases each). V shed 3 bases and J shed 5 bases, with 16 bases lying between them. This CDR3 has 14 amino acids. Germline V gene lookup returns CDR1 DFQATT and CDR2 SNEGSKA (reference sequence). DNA of the CDR3: TGCAGTGCTAGGGACGGGACCTCACGGGAGACCCAGTACTTC. This sequence encodes CSARDGTSRETQYF.

There are many counts of this clonotype. The V call is TRBV6-5, the J call TRBJ1-1; TRBD1 matches 8 bases. Trimming removed 5 bases from V and 4 bases from J; junction bases left unmatched: 9. The CDR3 loop spans 15 amino acids. Germline lookup yields CDR1 MNHEY and CDR2 SVGAGI. The CDR3 loop is CASSTWTGLSTEAFF. The CDR3 coding sequence is TGTGCCAGCAGTACTTGGACAGGGCTTAGCACTGAAGCTTTCTTT.

This clonotype was seen a handful of times. This chain links TRBV11-2 with TRBJ1-6, with 10 bases identical to TRBD1. The ends lost 2 bases at V and 9 bases at J; junction bases unmatched: 13. Germline assignment: CDR1 SGHAT and CDR2 FQNNGV. There are 18 residues in the CDR3. The CDR3 loop reads CASSLIRRDRGRGSPLHF. The CDR3, as DNA: TGTGCCAGCAGCTTAATCCGCCGGGACAGGGGACGTGGTTCACCCCTCCACTTT.

This clonotype occurred a few times. The J gene is TRBJ2-1, the V gene TRBV7-6; D gene unclear. The CDR3 is made up of 14 amino acids. CDR1 and CDR2 (germline): SGHVS, FNYEAQ. Trimming cost V 4 bases and J 5 bases, with 12 bases left between them. The CDR3, as DNA: TGTGCCAGCAGCTCCTGGCAGAATAACAATGAGCAGTTCTTC. Translating it yields CASSSWQNNNEQFF.

This clonotype occurred a few times. V is TRBV15 and J is TRBJ2-7, with D possibly matching TRBD2 (5 bases). Between the trimmed V and J ends, which lost 1 base and 1 base, there was a span of 11 bases. Germline V CDR1 and CDR2: LNHNV, YYDKDF (reference sequence). This CDR3 region has 15 residues. The CDR3: CATSRAHRGSYEQYF. CDR3 in DNA: TGTGCCACCAGCAGAGCGCACCGGGGATCCTACGAGCAGTACTTC.

A few counts support this clonotype. V is TRBV2 and J is TRBJ2-7, with 7 nucleotides matching TRBD1. The J segment lost 4 bases and the V segment lost 4 bases, leaving 10 bases of the junction unmatched. CDR1 and CDR2 (germline): SNHLY, FYNNEI. This CDR3 comprises 15 residues. Here the CDR3 DNA reads TGTGCCAGCAGTGTACTTCTCAGGGGGTCATACGAGCAGTACTTC. Translating gives CASSVLLRGSYEQYF.

The table lists this clonotype with a few counts. The CDR3 loop is CASSSGQGGDNEQFF. CDR3 in DNA: TGTGCCAGCAGCTCAGGACAGGGTGGGGACAATGAGCAGTTCTTC. The rearrangement uses TRBV7-9 and TRBJ2-1; 8 nucleotides agree with TRBD1. This CDR3 comprises 15 residues. J lost 5 bases, V lost 4 bases, and 7 bases had no gene match. Germline CDR1 and CDR2: SEHNR and FQNEAQ (reference sequence).

The chain recombines TRBV7-9 with TRBJ1-1; TRBD1 is a possible D gene (6 bases). Between the trimmed V and J ends, which lost 6 bases and 4 bases, there was a span of 12 bases. Germline CDR1 and CDR2: SEHNR and FQNEAQ (reference sequence). The CDR3 has 13 residues. The CDR3 loop is CASSLQGLTEAFF. The DNA of the CDR3 is TGTGCCAGCAGTTTACAGGGCCTCACTGAAGCTTTCTTT. The variable domain in full, with the rest retrieved from reference TRBV7-9 and TRBJ1-1, is DTGVSQNPRHKITKRGQNVTFRCDPISEHNRLYWYRQTLGQGPEFLTYFQNEAQLEKSRLLSDRFSAERPKGSFSTLEIQRTEQGDSAMYLCASSLQGLTEAFFGQGTRLTVV.

This clonotype was observed a handful of times. This chain joins TRBV20-1 and TRBJ1-1; D remains ambiguous. The CDR3 has 12 residues. CDR1 DFQATT and CDR2 SNEGSKA come from the germline V gene (reference sequence). V lost 3 bases to trimming and J lost 4 bases, with 9 bases between them. This CDR3 is CSASHRGTEAFF. CDR3 coding DNA: TGCAGTGCTAGTCATCGGGGCACTGAAGCTTTCTTT.

V and J are TRBV6-1 and TRBJ2-5, with D possibly matching TRBD2 (7 bases). The CDR3 sequence is 14 residues long. Trimming cost V 5 bases and J 5 bases, with 15 bases left between them. The germline CDR1 and CDR2 sequences are MNHNS and SASEGT. CDR3 in DNA: TGTGCCAGCAGTCGGTTAGGGGGGGTGGAGACCCAGTACTTC. It specifies CASSRLGGVETQYF.

This clonotype was counted only a few times. The chain recombines TRBV12-2 with TRBJ2-5; TRBD1, the table's D call, lacks a check against the DNA. TRBV12-2 is deemed a pseudogene. This CDR3 has 16 amino acids. CDR3 loop: CASRLAGRGREETQYF. As DNA, the CDR3 is TGTGCAAGTCGCTTAGCGGGGCGGGGGCGCGAAGAGACCCAGTACTTC.

The chain is built from TRBV7-2 and TRBJ1-2; the D is unclear. Germline CDR1 and CDR2: SGHTA and FQGNSA. The CDR3 has 13 residues. Trimming removed 1 base at V and 4 bases at J, with 7 bases between. CDR3 sequence reads: CASSLGGPYGYTF. The DNA of the CDR3 is TGTGCCAGCAGCTTAGGAGGACCCTATGGCTACACCTTC.

This clonotype has more than one count but fewer than ten. The chain employs TRBV14 and TRBJ1-2; D remains unclear. CDR1 and CDR2 from the germline V gene are SGHDN and FVKESK. The CDR3 is 15 residues long. V was cut by 4 bases and J by 3 bases, with 15 bases left in between. The CDR3 region is CASSRTGPYYYGYTF. CDR3 nucleotide sequence: TGTGCCAGCAGCCGAACCGGGCCCTACTACTATGGCTACACCTTC.

The J gene is TRBJ2-1, the V gene TRBV2, with TRBD1 matching over 7 bases. Germline V gene data show CDR1 as SNHLY and CDR2 as FYNNEI. CDR3 length equals 14 residues. V trimming: 8 bases; J trimming: 7 bases; junction bases outside the gene matches: 11. This chain's CDR3 is CASGGQLLTNEQFF. As DNA, the CDR3 is TGTGCCAGCGGGGGACAGCTCCTTACTAATGAGCAGTTCTTC. The variable domain in full, with the rest retrieved from reference TRBV2 and TRBJ2-1, is EPEVTQTPSHQVTQMGQEVILRCVPISNHLYFYWYRQILGQKVEFLVSFYNNEISEKSEIFDDQFSVERPDGSNFTLKIRSTKLEDSAMYFCASGGQLLTNEQFFGPGTRLTVL.